This T cell receptor beta chain appears in the sequencing data of a study of siplizumab effects on memory and regulatory T cells. Points from the study as a whole: Naive versus memory phenotype went unassigned for roughly 75-95% of proliferating CD4+ or CD8+ clones.

Here immunoSEQ multiplex PCR was the method, and the copy in TCRdb shows in-frame clones only, minus some. Among around 100,000 clones listed, 90% to 95% were seen once. Concerning this clone: Its antigen is currently unknown.

V shed 2 bases, J shed 1 base, and the junction held 3 bases outside the gene matches. CDR1 is MGHRA and CDR2 is YSYEKL in the germline V gene. The CDR3 is made up of 17 amino acids. The source is a human donor in good health. The chain has TRBV4-1 and TRBJ2-2, with 11 bases aligning to TRBD1. The sample comprised non-Treg CD4+ T cells sorted from blood. DNA for the CDR3: TGCGCCAGCAGCCAAACGGGACAGGGGGGGAACACCGGGGAGCTGTTTTTT. Its translation: CASSQTGQGGNTGELFF.